This TCR beta chain is drawn from a study of cytomegalovirus exposure and HLA in healthy donors. Germline trimming cut 1 base from V and 3 bases from J; bases unmatched to any gene: 4. This CDR3 region has 16 residues. CDR1 and CDR2 (germline): SSHAT, FNYEAQ (reference sequence). Vbeta (60) and Jbeta (13) primers were used in the PCR. The protocol was immunoSEQ multiplex PCR, while the TCRdb copy is restricted to in-frame clones and leaves out a portion. In the table there are 95,000 to 150,000 clones, around 79% of which are singletons. This chain uses TRBV7-7 with TRBJ2-5, with 11 bases aligning to TRBD2. The sample was PBMCs. This sequence was found in a woman in her 30s in good health and CMV-seropositive. The CDR3 DNA sequence: TGTGCCAGCAGCTTAGGCACTAGCGGGGGAAAAGAGACCCAGTACTTC. Its translation: CASSLGTSGGKETQYF.